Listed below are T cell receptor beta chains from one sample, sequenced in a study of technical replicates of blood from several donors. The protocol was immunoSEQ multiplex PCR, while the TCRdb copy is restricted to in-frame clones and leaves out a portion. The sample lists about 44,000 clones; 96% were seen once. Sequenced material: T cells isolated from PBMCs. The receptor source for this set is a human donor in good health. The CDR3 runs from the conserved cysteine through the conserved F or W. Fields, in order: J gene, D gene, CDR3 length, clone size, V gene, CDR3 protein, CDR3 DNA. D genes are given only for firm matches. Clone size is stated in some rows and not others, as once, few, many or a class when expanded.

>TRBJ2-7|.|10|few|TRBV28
CASSHYEQYF
TGTGCCAGCAGCCACTACGAGCAGTACTTC
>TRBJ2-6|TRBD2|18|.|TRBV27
CASSWTSGSFSGANVLTF
TGTGCCAGCAGTTGGACTAGCGGGAGTTTCTCAGGGGCCAACGTCCTGACTTTC
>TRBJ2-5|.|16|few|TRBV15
CATSSPDSGIQETQYF
TGTGCCACCAGCAGCCCAGATAGCGGTATCCAAGAGACCCAGTACTTC
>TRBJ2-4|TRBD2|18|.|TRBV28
CASSSYLAGGSGKNIQYF
TGTGCCAGCAGTTCTTATTTAGCGGGAGGGTCGGGCAAAAACATTCAGTACTTC
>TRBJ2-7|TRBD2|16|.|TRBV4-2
CASSQERGSGFNEQYF
TGTGCCAGCAGCCAAGAGCGCGGGAGCGGGTTTAACGAGCAGTACTTC
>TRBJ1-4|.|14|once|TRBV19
CASSIQQLNEKLFF
TGTGCCAGTAGTATCCAACAGCTTAATGAAAAACTGTTTTTT
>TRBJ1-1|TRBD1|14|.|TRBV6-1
CASSLTGVNTEAFF
TGTGCCAGCAGTTTGACAGGGGTGAACACTGAAGCTTTCTTT
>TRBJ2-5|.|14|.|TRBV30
CAWSLDRTQETQYF
TGTGCCTGGAGTCTAGACAGGACCCAAGAGACCCAGTACTTC
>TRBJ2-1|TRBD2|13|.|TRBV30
CAWTSGRNDEQFF
TGTGCCTGGACTAGCGGGAGAAACGATGAGCAGTTCTTC
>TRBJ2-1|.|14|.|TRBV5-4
CASSQGGSEAEQFF
TGTGCCAGCAGCCAAGGTGGGAGCGAAGCTGAGCAGTTCTTC
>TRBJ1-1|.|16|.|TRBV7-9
CASSFHLTETNTEAFF
TGTGCCAGCAGCTTTCACTTAACAGAGACGAACACTGAAGCTTTCTTT
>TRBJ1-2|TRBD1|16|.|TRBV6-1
CASSEVGVDRRDGYTF
TGTGCCAGCAGTGAAGTTGGGGTGGACAGGCGAGACGGCTACACCTTC
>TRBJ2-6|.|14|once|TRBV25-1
CASERGSGANVLTF
TGTGCCAGCGAGAGAGGGTCTGGGGCCAACGTCCTGACTTTC
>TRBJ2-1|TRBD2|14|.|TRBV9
CASSTGGEGNEQFF
TGTGCCAGCAGCACGGGGGGGGAGGGAAATGAGCAGTTCTTC